This TCR beta chain was retrieved from a study of blood T cells in healthy people across ages. Findings and limits, study-wide: Both higher diversity and more naive CD4+ cells marked long-lived donors when set against aged donors.

V was shortened by 0 bases and J by 6 bases, with 8 bases between the two germline ends. CDR1 and CDR2 from the germline V gene are MGHRA and YSYEKL. The CDR3 totals 14 residues. There were at least 6 micrograms of total RNA extracted from every sample. A second PCR of roughly 7 to 11 cycles used a sample-barcoded 5' primer and a J-beta primer mix. Each of the cDNA molecules was tagged by a template-switch adaptor with 12 random nucleotides. Every sample produced at least 3 million CDR3-containing paired-end reads. TCRdb reprocessed the 5' RACE reads with MiXCR, giving one entry per CDR3 protein. The table shows about 640,000 distinct CDR3 sequences, with approximately 50% occurring only once. The sample holds a few counts of this clonotype. Antigen: not known.

The clonotype comes from a man aged 55 to 70 in good health. The material sequenced was blood. The genes are TRBV4-1 and TRBJ2-2, with D tentatively TRBD1 or TRBD2 (5 bases each). For the CDR3, the DNA is TGCGCCAGCAGCCAAGATGGGGGAGCCGGGGAGCTGTTTTTT. Protein product: CASSQDGGAGELFF.